One sample yielded the 25 T cell receptor beta chains listed below, sequenced in a study of cytomegalovirus exposure and HLA in healthy donors. In the PCR, 60 Vbeta and 13 Jbeta primers were used. Produced via immunoSEQ multiplex PCR; TCRdb's table is partial and in-frame only. Here the sample spans over 100,000 clones, 75% to 90% being singletons. Sequencing used PBMCs. The receptors stem from a man aged 35 to 55 in good health and CMV-seronegative.

In this sample, this clone turned up a few times. J is TRBJ2-7 and V is TRBV19; 10 nucleotides agree with TRBD2. This CDR3 contains 13 residues. CDR1 is LNHDA and CDR2 is SQIVND in the germline V gene (reference sequence). V was pared by 5 bases and J by 7 bases, with 5 bases of the junction left unmatched. The CDR3 region has the DNA TGTGCCAGTAGTGCTAGCGGGGGCGGGGAGCAGTACTTC. Its translation is CASSASGGGEQYF.

This clone occurred once. The genes are TRBV4-2 and TRBJ1-3; 7 positions match TRBD1. V lost 2 bases and J lost 0; bases outside the gene matches: 13. The CDR3 has 19 residues. The germline CDR1 and CDR2 sequences are LGHNA and YNFKEQ. CDR3 loop: CASSQSDIRGSSSGNTIYF. DNA of the CDR3: TGTGCCAGCAGCCAAAGTGACATCAGGGGGTCTTCCTCTGGAAACACCATATATTTT.

This clone has a single count. The chain combines TRBV4-2 with TRBJ2-7, with 10 positions matching TRBD2. CDR1 and CDR2 from the germline V gene are LGHNA and YNFKEQ. This CDR3 spans 14 amino acids. The V gene end was trimmed by 4 bases and the J gene end by 3 bases; junction bases not matched to a gene: 3. DNA for the CDR3: TGTGCCAGCAGCCCCGAGCGGGGGGGCTACGAGCAGTACTTC. Amino acids: CASSPERGGYEQYF.

A single count supports this clone. V gene TRBV5-1 combines with J gene TRBJ2-5, with D perhaps matching TRBD1 (7 bases). The germline CDR1 and CDR2 sequences are SGHRS and YFSETQ. The V end lost 4 bases, the J end lost 5 bases, and 24 bases lay between the germline ends. This CDR3 is built from 17 residues. CDR3 DNA sequence: TGCGCCAGCAGCCCCGGAGGGGGCTCCTACAATAGCGAGACCCAGTACTTC. Its protein is CASSPGGGSYNSETQYF.

This clone showed up just a few times. Other DNA sequences in this specimen translate into the identical CDR3. The chain is built from TRBV6-5 and TRBJ1-1; D is unclear. The CDR3 is 13 residues long. CDR1 is MNHEY and CDR2 is SVGAGI in the germline V gene. Trimming removed 3 bases from V and 1 base from J, with 6 bases in between. The CDR3 sequence: CASSYSQNTEAFF. Written as DNA, the CDR3 is TGTGCCAGCAGTTATTCCCAGAACACTGAAGCTTTCTTT.

This CDR3 reads CASSLVAAMGGELFF. CDR3 coding DNA: TGTGCCAGCAGCTTAGTTGCGGCCATGGGCGGGGAGCTGTTTTTT. The chain uses TRBV7-8 and TRBJ2-2; D unclear. Germline V lookup: CDR1 SGHVS, CDR2 FQNEAQ. Trimming left V 1 base short and J 7 bases short, with 13 bases between. This CDR3 spans 15 amino acids. Supplemented by reference TRBV7-8 and TRBJ2-2, the full variable domain reads GAGVSQSPRYKVAKRGQDVALRCDPISGHVSLFWYQQALGQGPEFLTYFQNEAQLDKSGLPSDRFFAERPEGSVSTLKIQRTQQEDSAVYLCASSLVAAMGGELFFGEGSRLTVL.

The rearrangement links TRBV18 to TRBJ2-3; 7 positions match TRBD1. V dropped 4 bases and J dropped 0; count of bases not matched to a gene: 4. The CDR3 spans 15 residues. Per germline, CDR1 KGHSH and CDR2 LQKENI. In DNA, the CDR3 is TGTGCCAGCTCACGACAGGGAACTAGCACAGATACGCAGTATTTT. It yields the protein CASSRQGTSTDTQYF.

Only one count was recorded for this clone. This chain connects TRBV14 to TRBJ2-2; 7 nucleotides align to TRBD2. V lost 1 base to trimming and J lost 0 bases; unmatched junction nucleotides: 5. The CDR3 has 17 amino acids. The germline V gene has CDR1 SGHDN and CDR2 FVKESK. In DNA, the CDR3 is TGTGCCAGCAGCCAAGGGCGGCTAGCGGCGAACACCGGGGAGCTGTTTTTT. Amino acids: CASSQGRLAANTGELFF.

This clone has only a few counts. The chain couples TRBV5-1 to TRBJ1-1; 7 bases fit TRBD1. V was clipped by 8 bases and J by 1 base; unmatched bases: 5. This CDR3 region has 13 residues. CDR1 is SGHRS and CDR2 is YFSETQ in the germline V gene. Written as DNA, the CDR3 is TGCGCCAGTCGGGACAGACCGAACACTGAAGCTTTCTTT. This translates into CASRDRPNTEAFF.

The chain uses TRBV11-2 and TRBJ2-1, with 8 nucleotides matching TRBD1. CDR1 is SGHAT, CDR2 FQNNGV, per germline. CDR3 size: 15 residues. The junction had 9 bases not matched to a gene; V was cut back by 4 bases and J by 7 bases. CDR3 sequence: CASSSYQGAGNEQFF. CDR3 in DNA: TGTGCCAGCAGCTCATACCAGGGGGCAGGGAATGAGCAGTTCTTC.

The chain carries TRBV7-9 and TRBJ1-1; 8 bases match TRBD1. This CDR3 comprises 13 residues. Germline lookup yields CDR1 SEHNR and CDR2 FQNEAQ (reference sequence). Unmatched junction bases numbered 5, after V lost 5 bases and J lost 6 bases. The CDR3 reads CASSPPGGPEAFF. CDR3 sequence (DNA): TGTGCCAGCAGCCCTCCAGGGGGCCCTGAAGCTTTCTTT.

The chain recombines TRBV4-3 with TRBJ2-1; no clear D. Germline V gene lookup returns CDR1 LGHNA and CDR2 YSLEER. This CDR3 region has 16 residues. Trimming left V 1 base short and J 4 bases short, with 14 bases between. CDR3 sequence reads: CASSQAARQHYNEQFF. DNA of the CDR3: TGCGCCAGCAGCCAAGCCGCCAGGCAACATTACAATGAGCAGTTCTTC.

CDR3 protein: CASSLAEGYTEAFF. The CDR3 DNA follows: TGTGCCAGCAGCTTAGCGGAGGGGTACACTGAAGCTTTCTTT. This chain uses TRBV7-2 with TRBJ1-1, with TRBD1 as a possible D gene (5 bases). This CDR3 comprises 14 residues. Germline CDR1 is SGHTA and CDR2 is FQGNSA. V lost 0 bases and J 3 bases, leaving 8 bases between the germline ends.

The chain has TRBV25-1 and TRBJ1-4; TRBD1 is a possible D gene (5 bases). CDR1 and CDR2 from the germline V gene are MGHDK and SYGVNS. The CDR3 has 15 amino acids. Trimming cost V 2 bases and J 7 bases, with 14 bases left between them. The CDR3 is CASSEGGSVREKLFF. CDR3 sequence (DNA): TGTGCCAGCAGTGAAGGGGGGTCGGTTCGTGAAAAACTGTTTTTT.

With respect to this clone: This sample also contains other DNA sequences that code for the same CDR3. The chain combines TRBV5-5 with TRBJ1-6, with D tentatively TRBD1 (5 bases). The CDR3 is made up of 16 amino acids. The V gene lost 3 bases and the J gene lost 9 bases, with 19 bases spanning the gap. Germline values: CDR1 SGHKS, CDR2 YYEKEE (reference sequence). The CDR3 DNA sequence: TGTGCCAGCAGCTCCGCGGGGGGGGTGTCAGTTTCACCCCTCCACTTT. It translates to CASSSAGGVSVSPLHF.

This clone has just a few counts. The gene calls are TRBV4-1 and TRBJ2-7; D is possibly TRBD1 (6 bases). CDR3 length equals 14 residues. Per the germline V gene, CDR1 is MGHRA and CDR2 is YSYEKL. The V gene lost 1 base and the J gene lost 2 bases, with 9 bases spanning the gap. CDR3 amino acids: CASSQARGTYEQYF. In DNA form, the CDR3 reads TGCGCCAGCAGCCAAGCCAGGGGAACCTACGAGCAGTACTTC.

The CDR3, as DNA: TGTGCCAGCAGTTACCTTTCTAGCGGGGACAATGAGCAGTTCTTC. Translated: CASSYLSSGDNEQFF. The chain recombines TRBV6-5 with TRBJ2-1, with 9 positions matching TRBD2. The CDR3 loop spans 15 amino acids. Trimming removed 2 bases from V and 5 bases from J; junction bases left unmatched: 4. CDR1 and CDR2 from the germline V gene are MNHEY and SVGAGI.

In its sample, this clone was seen once. The chain is built from TRBV6-5 and TRBJ2-1; D is unclear. Germline-derived CDR1 and CDR2 are MNHEY and SVGAGI. The CDR3 contains 15 residues. V was trimmed by 4 bases and J by 4 bases, leaving 14 bases between them. In nucleotides, the CDR3 is TGTGCCAGCAGTTCGAGACTTCCCAATTACAATGAGCAGTTCTTC. Amino acids: CASSSRLPNYNEQFF.

This chain links TRBV6-5 with TRBJ2-7, with TRBD1 as a possible D gene (5 bases). CDR3 length equals 14 residues. Germline V gene lookup returns CDR1 MNHEY and CDR2 SVGAGI. Deletions cut 7 bases from V and 0 bases from J, with 13 bases between. The CDR3: CASNSGHSSYEQYF. CDR3 DNA: TGTGCCAGCAATTCAGGACATTCCTCCTACGAGCAGTACTTC.

The genes are TRBV15 and TRBJ2-5; D perhaps matches TRBD1 (6 bases). V lost 0 bases to trimming and J lost 0 bases, with 8 bases between them. CDR3 size: 15 residues. Germline lookup yields CDR1 LNHNV and CDR2 YYDKDF (reference sequence). In DNA form, the CDR3 reads TGTGCCACCAGCAGAGAAGCAGGGGACCAAGAGACCCAGTACTTC. It translates to CATSREAGDQETQYF.

This chain connects TRBV11-3 to TRBJ1-1; D call uncertain. V lost 3 bases, J lost 3 bases, and 8 bases lay in between. Germline V gene data show CDR1 as SGHNT and CDR2 as YENEEA. This CDR3 is built from 13 residues. The CDR3 DNA is TGTGCCAGCAGCTTTCGGAGGGACACTGAAGCTTTCTTT. This encodes CASSFRRDTEAFF.

The chain couples TRBV29-1 to TRBJ2-6; maybe TRBD1 (6 bases). Germline V gene sequence: CDR1 SQVTM, CDR2 ANQGSEA. V was cut by 6 bases and J by 0 bases, with 15 bases left in between. CDR3 length: 16 residues. DNA of the CDR3: TGCAGCGTCGTGGGACATTCCAGCTCTGGGGCCAACGTCCTGACTTTC. Translating it yields CSVVGHSSSGANVLTF.

This clone occurred once. This chain uses TRBV5-6 with TRBJ2-7; 7 nucleotides line up with TRBD2. In germline, CDR1 is SGHDT, CDR2 YYEEEE. This CDR3 spans 15 amino acids. J was trimmed by 4 bases and V by 4 bases; bases with no gene match: 11. The CDR3 protein is CASSIAGTGGYEQYF. In DNA, the CDR3 is TGTGCCAGCAGCATAGCCGGGACGGGGGGATACGAGCAGTACTTC.

The chain has TRBV2 and TRBJ2-7; 10 bases match TRBD1. J lost 3 bases, V lost 4 bases, and 0 bases had no gene match. Germline CDR1 reads SNHLY; CDR2 reads FYNNEI. This CDR3 is built from 13 residues. The CDR3 here is CASSGTGGYEQYF. DNA of the CDR3: TGTGCCAGCAGTGGGACAGGGGGCTACGAGCAGTACTTC.

This clone was recorded only once. The chain employs TRBV6-5 and TRBJ1-6; 7 bases align to TRBD1. Germline-derived CDR1 and CDR2 are MNHEY and SVGAGI. J was trimmed by 7 bases and V by 6 bases; bases with no gene match: 9. This CDR3 has 15 residues. The CDR3, as DNA: TGTGCCAGCAGCAAACAGGGGACTAGAAATTCACCCCTCCACTTT. Translation gives CASSKQGTRNSPLHF.